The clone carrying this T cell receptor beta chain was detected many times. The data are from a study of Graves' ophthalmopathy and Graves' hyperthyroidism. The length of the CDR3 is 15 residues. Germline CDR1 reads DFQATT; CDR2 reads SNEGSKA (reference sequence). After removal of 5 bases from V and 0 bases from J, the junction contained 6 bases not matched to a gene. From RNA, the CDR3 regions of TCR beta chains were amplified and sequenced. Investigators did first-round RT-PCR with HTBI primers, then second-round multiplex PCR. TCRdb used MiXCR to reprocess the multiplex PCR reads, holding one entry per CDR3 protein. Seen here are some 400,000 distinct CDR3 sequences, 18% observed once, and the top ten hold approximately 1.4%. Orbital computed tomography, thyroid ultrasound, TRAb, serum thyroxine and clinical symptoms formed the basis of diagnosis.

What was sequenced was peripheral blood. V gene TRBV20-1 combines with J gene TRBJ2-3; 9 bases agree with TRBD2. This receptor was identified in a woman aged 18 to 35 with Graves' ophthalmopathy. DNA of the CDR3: TGCAGTGCTCACCATAGCGGGGGCAGCACAGATACGCAGTATTTT. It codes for CSAHHSGGSTDTQYF.